The 15 T cell receptor beta chains below all came from one sample that was sequenced in a study of cytomegalovirus exposure and HLA in healthy donors. A multiplex PCR was run with 60 Vbeta primers and 13 Jbeta primers. Using immunoSEQ multiplex PCR, the repertoire was profiled, and TCRdb retains in-frame clones only, with some absent. This table holds some 180,000 clones, more than 60% found once. The sample consisted of PBMCs. These receptors were collected from a man younger than 35 in good health and CMV-seronegative.

The CDR3 here is CASSESKSASGYHNEQFF. The CDR3 nucleotides are TGCGCCAGCAGTGAGTCAAAATCAGCTAGCGGCTACCACAATGAGCAGTTCTTC. This rearrangement joins TRBV10-2 to TRBJ2-1, with 7 bases matching TRBD2. V trimming: 0 bases; J trimming: 5 bases; junction bases outside the gene matches: 13. CDR1 and CDR2 (germline): WSHSY, SAAADI. The CDR3 totals 18 residues.

This clone came up a few times. The J gene is TRBJ1-4, the V gene TRBV6-6; D may be TRBD1 (6 bases). V lost 7 bases and J 5 bases, leaving 14 bases between the germline ends. The CDR3 runs 14 residues. CDR1 and CDR2 (germline): MNHNY, SVGAGI (reference sequence). In DNA, the CDR3 is TGTGCCAGCAAAAGACAGGACCCGAATGAAAAACTGTTTTTT. Its translation is CASKRQDPNEKLFF.

The chain couples TRBV19 to TRBJ1-1, with TRBD1 identical over 12 bases. Per germline, CDR1 LNHDA and CDR2 SQIVND (reference sequence). This CDR3 contains 15 residues. V lost 5 bases to trimming and J lost 7 bases; unmatched junction nucleotides: 8. The CDR3 DNA follows: TGTGCCAGTAGTCGGGGACAGGGGGCTATCCGTGAAGCTTTCTTT. Translation gives CASSRGQGAIREAFF.

This chain connects TRBV5-1 to TRBJ1-2, with D possibly matching TRBD1 (6 bases). CDR3 size: 13 residues. Germline V CDR1 and CDR2: SGHRS, YFSETQ. With 0 bases removed from V and 5 bases from J, the gap between germline ends came to 8 bases. This chain's CDR3 is CASSLGTEYGYTF. The DNA for the CDR3 is TGCGCCAGCAGCTTGGGGACAGAGTATGGCTACACCTTC.

CDR3 region: CASSSPPRNTEAFF. CDR3 coding DNA: TGTGCCAGCAGTTCCCCCCCCAGGAACACTGAAGCTTTCTTT. V is TRBV6-5 and J is TRBJ1-1; D not resolved. The ends were cut back, 4 bases at V and 1 base at J, with 10 bases in the middle. The CDR3 loop spans 14 amino acids. CDR1 and CDR2 (germline): MNHEY, SVGAGI.

This sequence joins TRBV19 and TRBJ2-3; D might be TRBD1 (5 bases). The CDR3 runs to 14 residues. The germline V gene encodes CDR1 LNHDA and CDR2 SQIVND (reference sequence). V lost 6 bases to trimming and J lost 2 bases, with 12 bases between them. The CDR3: CASRLTASTDTQYF. The CDR3 DNA sequence: TGTGCCAGTAGACTGACAGCATCCACAGATACGCAGTATTTT.

The CDR3 DNA follows: TGCGCCAGCAGCCAAGTACTAGAGGAGCTCCAAGAGACCCAGTACTTC. Protein sequence: CASSQVLEELQETQYF. V usage is TRBV4-3 and J usage is TRBJ2-5; the D gene is possibly TRBD2 (5 bases). The V gene's germline CDR1 is LGHNA and CDR2 YSLEER. Trimming pared 1 base from V and 1 base from J, leaving 13 bases between. The CDR3 is 16 residues long.

The CDR3 coding sequence is TGTGCCAGCAGTGACTCGAGTGGGACAGGGGAAGAGACCCAGTACTTC. It is translated as CASSDSSGTGEETQYF. The rearrangement uses TRBV6-4 and TRBJ2-5, with TRBD1 matching over 10 bases. V was clipped by 0 bases and J by 3 bases; unmatched bases: 4. Germline assignment: CDR1 MRHNA and CDR2 SNTAGT. The CDR3 totals 16 residues.

This clone was observed a few times. J is TRBJ2-3 and V is TRBV9; TRBD2 matches 9 bases. CDR1 and CDR2 (germline): SGDLS, YYNGEE. After removal of 1 base from V and 6 bases from J, the junction contained 6 bases not matched to a gene. The CDR3 has 15 amino acids. The CDR3 sequence is CASSVSSGDGDTQYF. CDR3 bases: TGTGCCAGCAGCGTATCTAGCGGGGACGGGGATACGCAGTATTTT.

The genes are TRBV18 and TRBJ1-2; D not certain. The V gene lost 0 bases and the J gene lost 7 bases, with 15 bases spanning the gap. From germline, CDR1 is KGHSH and CDR2 LQKENI. The CDR3 contains 15 residues. The CDR3, as DNA: TGTGCCAGCTCACCACCGTCGGGAAGGAGAACTGGCTACACCTTC. Translated: CASSPPSGRRTGYTF.

This chain joins TRBV6-6 and TRBJ1-1; 7 nucleotides align to TRBD1. From germline, CDR1 is MNHNY and CDR2 SVGAGI (reference sequence). The junction had 5 bases not matched to a gene; V was cut back by 6 bases and J by 1 base. The CDR3 sequence is 14 residues long. CDR3 in amino acids: CASRKGGSNTEAFF. As DNA, the CDR3 is TGTGCCAGCAGGAAAGGGGGCTCGAACACTGAAGCTTTCTTT.

This clone was counted between two and nine times. Here the CDR3 DNA reads TGTGCCAGCAGCGCGGGACTCTATGGCTACACCTTC. Residues: CASSAGLYGYTF. This chain uses TRBV6-5 with TRBJ1-2; D may be TRBD1 (5 bases). The CDR3 has 12 residues. The V gene's germline CDR1 is MNHEY and CDR2 SVGAGI. The V and J ends lost 6 bases and 4 bases respectively, with 9 bases between them.

This clone was seen only a few times. The rearrangement uses TRBV11-3 and TRBJ2-3; 11 bases agree with TRBD2. Per the germline V gene, CDR1 is SGHNT and CDR2 is YENEEA. Germline trimming cut 5 bases from V and 5 bases from J; bases unmatched to any gene: 12. The length of the CDR3 is 17 residues. The CDR3 reads CASSLYYSGRVKDTQYF. As DNA, the CDR3 is TGTGCCAGCAGCCTTTACTATAGCGGGAGGGTGAAAGATACGCAGTATTTT.

This clone was seen only a few times. The J gene is TRBJ1-6, the V gene TRBV25-1; D possibly corresponds to TRBD1 (5 bases). The CDR3 length is 14 residues. V was pared by 7 bases and J by 9 bases, with 16 bases between. Looked up from germline, CDR1 is MGHDK and CDR2 is SYGVNS. The CDR3 DNA sequence: TGTGCCAGCACTCCGGGGGGATGGAGTTCACCCCTCCACTTT. It translates to CASTPGGWSSPLHF.

This clone was found a few times. The chain is built from TRBV19 and TRBJ1-1; D unclear. Trimming took 5 bases from V and 0 from J, leaving 7 bases between them. The germline gives CDR1 LNHDA, CDR2 SQIVND (reference sequence). This CDR3 region has 13 residues. CDR3 in amino acids: CASSADLNTEAFF. The CDR3 region has the DNA TGTGCCAGTAGTGCAGACTTGAACACTGAAGCTTTCTTT. Full variable domain (outside the CDR3, taken from reference TRBV19 and TRBJ1-1): DGGITQSPKYLFRKEGQNVTLSCEQNLNHDAMYWYRQDPGQGLRLIYYSQIVNDFQKGDIAEGYSVSREKKESFPLTVTSAQKNPTAFYLCASSADLNTEAFFGQGTRLTVV.